Described below is a single TCR beta chain sequence and its context. Its antigen has not been determined. No base qualities exist here, and no much larger clone lies one base off it. The CDR3 holds 16 amino acids from the cysteine to the phenylalanine. Only CDR3 DNA remains: 48 bases, in frame from the first base. The germline V gene supplies CDR1 SGHTA and CDR2 FQGTGA. The junction shows trimming of 5 bases on V and 3 bases on J, plus 17 bases between the germline ends. The sample comes from a study of T cell repertoires in cytomegalovirus infection (dated by TCRdb to the late 2010s). A note on the overall study: Peptide stimulations targeted recently identified HLA-C-restricted CMV epitopes, whose presentation resists viral immunomodulation, together with well-studied HLA-B-restricted epitopes. Donor HLA type was relevant to the analysis, because carriage of CMV infection together with the matching HLA type was indicated by public TCR beta signatures. Summary of the overall study and its limitations: The ex vivo response was dominated by HLA-C-restricted CMV-specific TCR beta clonotypes, which also provided the single most frequent clonotype in two of eight donors. Cumulative frequency of public TCR beta family members discriminated carriers of CMV infection plus the relevant HLA type in this cohort and an independent 352-donor cohort.

According to the study, the label for this sample's treatment or condition signals: in vitro stimulation with specific CMV peptide epitopes to enrich CMV-specific T cells. TCRdb lists the instrument as Illumina HiSeq 1500. TCRdb reran the public reads through fastp at Q25 and MiXCR, keeping productive beta chains. Each record represents a unique CDR3 protein, reported with the most common genes and DNA among its rows. The sample data list approximately 1,000,000 distinct CDR3 sequences, and around 32% of these were observed just once. The top ten constitute roughly 13% of the sample. This chain is built from TRBV7-3 and TRBJ2-1; possibly the D gene is TRBD1, per 7 matching bases. The TCR originated in a human donor in good health (CMV status not recorded). Some clones in this sample may be carry-over from other donors' samples. This specimen was cultured CD8+ T cells from PBMCs, taken from culture after CMV antigen stimulation. The DNA reads as follows: TGTGCCAGCAGCATTTCCGGGGGACAGATCTACAATGAGCAGTTCTTC. It translates to CASSISGGQIYNEQFF.